This TCR beta chain stems from a study of blood T cells in healthy people across ages. Total RNA was isolated from each sample in quantities of at least 6 micrograms. The V end lost 3 bases, the J end lost 2 bases, and 15 bases lay between the germline ends. Germline CDR1 SGHTA, CDR2 FQGTGA. The CDR3 is made up of 16 amino acids. Through a sample-barcoded 5' primer and a J-beta primer mix, a second PCR was run for roughly 6 to 11 cycles. Via MiXCR, TCRdb re-called the 5' RACE reads, giving one row per CDR3 protein. The sample holds roughly 1,500,000 distinct CDR3 sequences, roughly a third seen once. The sample holds one count of this clonotype.

The source of this sequence is a woman in her twenties or thirties in good health. The material sequenced was blood. The chain recombines TRBV7-3 with TRBJ2-3; D is perhaps TRBD2 (6 bases). The CDR3 bases are TGTGCCAGCAGCTTGTCCGGGACTCTGGACACAGATACGCAGTATTTT. Translated, it gives CASSLSGTLDTDTQYF. The whole variable domain, remainder taken from reference TRBV7-3 and TRBJ2-3, is GAGVSQTPSNKVTEKGKYVELRCDPISGHTALYWYRQSLGQGPEFLIYFQGTGAADDSGLPNDRFFAVRPEGSVSTLKIQRTERGDSAVYLCASSLSGTLDTDTQYFGPGTRLTVL.